This entry is about one T cell receptor (beta chain). Assay used: immunoSEQ multiplex PCR; TCRdb lists only in-frame clones, some missing. The table has about 320,000 clones, over 75% seen once. These data belong to a study of blood T cell repertoires in COVID-19. Overall study: Material from acute and convalescent COVID-19 was sourced from the United States, Italy and Spain. Nucleic acid was either cDNA or gDNA, and it came from T cells, B-cell-depleted T cells, or PBMCs.

V shed 3 bases, J shed 6 bases, and the junction held 1 base outside the gene matches. The CDR3 runs 12 residues. Germline CDR1 KGHSH, CDR2 LQKENI. Sequencing was carried out using peripheral blood. This clonotype was obtained from a human donor in a cohort sampled during active COVID-19. The chain has TRBV18 and TRBJ1-2, with 7 bases identical to TRBD1. The CDR3 reads CASSPDRDGYTF. The CDR3 DNA sequence: TGTGCCAGCTCACCCGACAGGGATGGCTACACCTTC.